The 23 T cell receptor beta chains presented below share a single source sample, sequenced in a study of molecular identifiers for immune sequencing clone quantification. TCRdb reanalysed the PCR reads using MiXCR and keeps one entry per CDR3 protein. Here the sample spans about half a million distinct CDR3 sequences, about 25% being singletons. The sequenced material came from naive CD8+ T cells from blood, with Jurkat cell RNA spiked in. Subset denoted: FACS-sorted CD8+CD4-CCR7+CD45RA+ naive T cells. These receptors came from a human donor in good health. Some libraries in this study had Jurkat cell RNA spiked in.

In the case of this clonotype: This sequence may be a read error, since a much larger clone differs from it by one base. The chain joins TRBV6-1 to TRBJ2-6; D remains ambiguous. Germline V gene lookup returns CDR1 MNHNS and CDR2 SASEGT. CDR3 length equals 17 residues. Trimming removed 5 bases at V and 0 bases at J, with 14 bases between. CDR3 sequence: CASSLRIKNSGANVLTF. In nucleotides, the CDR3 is TGTGCCAGCAGTTTGCGGATCAAAAACTCTGGGGCCAACGTCCTGACTTTC.

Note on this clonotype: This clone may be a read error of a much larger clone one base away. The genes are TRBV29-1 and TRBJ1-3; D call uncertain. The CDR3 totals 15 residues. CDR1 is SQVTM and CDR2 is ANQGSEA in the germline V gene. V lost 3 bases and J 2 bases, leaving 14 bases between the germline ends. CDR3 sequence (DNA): TGCAGCGTTGACCCGGGTACCCCTCCTGGAAACACCATATATTTT. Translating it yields CSVDPGTPPGNTIYF.

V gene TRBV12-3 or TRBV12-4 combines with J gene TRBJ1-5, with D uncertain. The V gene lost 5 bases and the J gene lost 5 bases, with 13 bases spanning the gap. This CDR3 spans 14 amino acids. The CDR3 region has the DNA TGTGCCAGCAGTATGGGAGGCGAACATCAGCCCCAGCATTTT. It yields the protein CASSMGGEHQPQHF.

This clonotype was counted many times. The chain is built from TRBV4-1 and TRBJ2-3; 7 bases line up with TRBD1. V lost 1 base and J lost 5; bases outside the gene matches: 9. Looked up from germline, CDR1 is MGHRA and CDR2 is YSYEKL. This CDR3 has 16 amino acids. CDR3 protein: CASSQVTGVLVDTQYF. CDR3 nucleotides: TGCGCCAGCAGCCAAGTCACAGGGGTTTTGGTAGATACGCAGTATTTT.

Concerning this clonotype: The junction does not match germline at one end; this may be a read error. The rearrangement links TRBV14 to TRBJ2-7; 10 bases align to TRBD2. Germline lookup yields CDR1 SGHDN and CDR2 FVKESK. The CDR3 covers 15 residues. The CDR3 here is CAGSQDLAGVHEQYF. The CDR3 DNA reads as TGTGCCGGCAGCCAAGACCTAGCGGGAGTACACGAGCAGTACTTC.

CDR3 amino acids: CASDGGATEAFF. The CDR3 bases are TGTGCCTCTGACGGGGGGGCCACTGAAGCTTTCTTT. The rearrangement uses TRBV30 and TRBJ1-1, with D perhaps matching TRBD1 (6 bases). CDR1 is GTSNPN, CDR2 SVGIG, per germline (reference sequence). The CDR3 runs to 12 residues. Trimming shortened V by 7 bases and J by 4 bases, and 13 bases separated the two germline ends.

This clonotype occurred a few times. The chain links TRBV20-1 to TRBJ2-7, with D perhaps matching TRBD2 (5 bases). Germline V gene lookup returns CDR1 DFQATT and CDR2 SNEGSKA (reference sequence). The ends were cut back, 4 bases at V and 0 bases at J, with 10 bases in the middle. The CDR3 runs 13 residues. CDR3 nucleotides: TGCAGTGCTACTGACGGGAACTCCTACGAGCAGTACTTC. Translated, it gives CSATDGNSYEQYF.

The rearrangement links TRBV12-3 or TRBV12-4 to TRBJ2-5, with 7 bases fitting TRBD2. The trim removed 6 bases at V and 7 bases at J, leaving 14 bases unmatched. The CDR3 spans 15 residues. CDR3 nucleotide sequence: TGTGCCAGCAGCCACCGGACCCCTAGCGGAGGGACCCAGTACTTC. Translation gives CASSHRTPSGGTQYF.

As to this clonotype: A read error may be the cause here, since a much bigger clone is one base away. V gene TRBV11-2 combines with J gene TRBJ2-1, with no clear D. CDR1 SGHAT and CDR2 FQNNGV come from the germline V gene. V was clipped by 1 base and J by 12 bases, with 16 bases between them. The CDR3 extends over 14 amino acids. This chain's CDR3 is CASSLVFGADVQFF. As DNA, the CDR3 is TGTGCCAGCAGCTTAGTTTTTGGCGCCGATGTGCAGTTCTTC.

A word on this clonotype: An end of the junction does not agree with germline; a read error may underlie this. The chain's CDR3 is CGSSFDSSAGGEQYF. The CDR3 coding sequence is TGTGGCAGCAGCTTTGATAGCTCGGCAGGCGGCGAGCAGTACTTC. This sequence joins TRBV11-2 and TRBJ2-7; D uncertain. The CDR3 contains 15 residues. Per the germline V gene, CDR1 is SGHAT and CDR2 is FQNNGV.

The CDR3 sequence is CASSGEGSYNEQFF. The CDR3 DNA reads TGTGCCAGCAGTGGGGAGGGCTCCTACAATGAGCAGTTCTTC. The chain uses TRBV25-1 and TRBJ2-1; 7 nucleotides agree with TRBD2. The CDR3 sequence is 14 residues long. Germline CDR1 MGHDK, CDR2 SYGVNS. The junction had 0 bases not matched to a gene; V was cut back by 4 bases and J by 0 bases.

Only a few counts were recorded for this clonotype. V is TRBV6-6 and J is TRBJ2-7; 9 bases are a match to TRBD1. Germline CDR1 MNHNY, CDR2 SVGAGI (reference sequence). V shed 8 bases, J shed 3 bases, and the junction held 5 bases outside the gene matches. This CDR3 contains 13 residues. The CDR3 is CASGWDRVYEQYF. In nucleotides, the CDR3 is TGTGCCAGCGGATGGGACAGGGTCTACGAGCAGTACTTC.

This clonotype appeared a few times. CDR3 nucleotides: TGCGCCAGCAGCCAAGATCTAACAGGGGGTATAACTAATGAAAAACTGTTTTTT. This translates into CASSQDLTGGITNEKLFF. The genes are TRBV4-3 and TRBJ1-4; 8 positions agree with TRBD1. With V trimmed by 0 bases and J by 1 base, 7 bases remained unmatched. The CDR3 is made up of 18 amino acids. Germline lookup yields CDR1 LGHNA and CDR2 YSLEER.

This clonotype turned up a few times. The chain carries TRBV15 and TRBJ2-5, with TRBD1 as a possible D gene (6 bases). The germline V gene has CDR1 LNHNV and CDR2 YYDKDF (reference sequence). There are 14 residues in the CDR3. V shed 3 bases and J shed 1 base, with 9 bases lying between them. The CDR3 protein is CATSSIGGQETQYF. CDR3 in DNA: TGTGCCACCAGCAGTATAGGGGGCCAAGAGACCCAGTACTTC.

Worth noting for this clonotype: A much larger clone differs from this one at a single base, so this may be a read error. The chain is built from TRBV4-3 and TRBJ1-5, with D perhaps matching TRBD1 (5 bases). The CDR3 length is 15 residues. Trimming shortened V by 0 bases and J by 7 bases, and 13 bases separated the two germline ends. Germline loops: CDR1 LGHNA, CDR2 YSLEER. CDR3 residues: CASSQETRAGQPQHF. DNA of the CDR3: TGCGCCAGCAGCCAAGAAACCAGGGCCGGGCAGCCCCAGCATTTT.

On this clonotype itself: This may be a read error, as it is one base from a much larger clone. The CDR3 sequence is CAGSPGTHYEQYF. CDR3 coding DNA: TGTGCCGGCAGCCCCGGGACTCACTACGAGCAGTACTTC. V is TRBV5-6 and J is TRBJ2-7; perhaps TRBD2 as D (6 bases). This CDR3 has 13 amino acids. Germline V gene sequence: CDR1 SGHDT, CDR2 YYEEEE.

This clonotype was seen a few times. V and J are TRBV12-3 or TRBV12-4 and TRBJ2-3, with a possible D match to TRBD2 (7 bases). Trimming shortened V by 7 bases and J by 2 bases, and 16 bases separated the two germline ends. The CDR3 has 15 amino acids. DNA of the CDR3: TGTGCCAGCAACCTCCTCGGGGGGCACACAGATACGCAGTATTTT. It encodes CASNLLGGHTDTQYF.

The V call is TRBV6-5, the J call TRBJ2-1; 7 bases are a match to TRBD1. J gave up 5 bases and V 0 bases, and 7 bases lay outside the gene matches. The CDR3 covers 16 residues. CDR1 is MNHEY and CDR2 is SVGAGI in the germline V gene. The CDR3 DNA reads TGTGCCAGCAGTTACTCGATACAGGGGCGGGACAATGAGCAGTTCTTC. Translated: CASSYSIQGRDNEQFF.

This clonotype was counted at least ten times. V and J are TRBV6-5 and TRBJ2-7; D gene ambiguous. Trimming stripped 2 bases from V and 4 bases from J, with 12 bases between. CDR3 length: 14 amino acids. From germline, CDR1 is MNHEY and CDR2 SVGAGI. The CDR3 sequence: CASSYTPGAYEQYF. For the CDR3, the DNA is TGTGCCAGCAGTTACACTCCCGGAGCGTACGAGCAGTACTTC.

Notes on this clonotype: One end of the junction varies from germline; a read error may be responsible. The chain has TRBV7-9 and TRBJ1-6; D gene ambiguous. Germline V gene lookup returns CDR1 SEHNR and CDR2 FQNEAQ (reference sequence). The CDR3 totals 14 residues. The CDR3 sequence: CASSTTFTNSPLPF. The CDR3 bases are TGTGCCAGCAGCACCACCTTCACGAATTCACCCCTCCCCTTT.

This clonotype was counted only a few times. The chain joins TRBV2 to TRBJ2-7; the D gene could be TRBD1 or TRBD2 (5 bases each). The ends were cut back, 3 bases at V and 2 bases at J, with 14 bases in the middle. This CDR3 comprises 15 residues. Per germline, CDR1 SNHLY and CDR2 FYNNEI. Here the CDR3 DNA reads TGTGCCAGCAGTGATGAGGGGTTTTATCCCTACGAGCAGTACTTC. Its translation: CASSDEGFYPYEQYF.

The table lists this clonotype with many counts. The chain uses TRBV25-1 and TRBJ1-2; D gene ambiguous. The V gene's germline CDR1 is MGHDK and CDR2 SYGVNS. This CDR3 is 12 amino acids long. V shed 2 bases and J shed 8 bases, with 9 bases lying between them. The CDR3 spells CASSEEPEGYTF. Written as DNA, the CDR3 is TGTGCCAGCAGTGAAGAGCCGGAGGGCTACACCTTC.

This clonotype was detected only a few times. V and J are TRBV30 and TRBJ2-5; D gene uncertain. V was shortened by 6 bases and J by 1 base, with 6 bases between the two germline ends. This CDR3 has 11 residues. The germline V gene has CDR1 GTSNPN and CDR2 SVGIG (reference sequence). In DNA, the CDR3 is TGTGCCTGTGACGGCCAAGAGACCCAGTACTTC. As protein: CACDGQETQYF.